The 7 T cell receptor beta chains below all came from one sample that was sequenced in a study of blood T cells in healthy people across ages (dated by TCRdb to between 2015 and 2017). Libraries were made using 5' RACE. Data came from an Illumina HiSeq 2500. A second PCR of roughly 7 to 11 cycles was performed with a sample-barcoded 5' primer and a J-beta primer mix. TCRdb's own reprocessing of the public reads used fastp at Q25 and MiXCR and kept productive beta chains. Rows with a matching CDR3 protein are joined into one entry that keeps the most common DNA and genes. The sample data list about 1.1 million distinct CDR3 sequences, and under 40% of these were observed just once. The top ten hold 13% of the sample. Sequencing input: blood. The receptors originated from a man aged 18 to 30 in good health.

In this sample, this clonotype turned up a few times. The chain combines TRBV7-3 with TRBJ2-3, with 7 bases that match TRBD2. V dropped 5 bases and J dropped 2; count of bases not matched to a gene: 7. Per germline, CDR1 SGHTA and CDR2 FQGTGA. CDR3 size: 15 residues. Here the CDR3 reads CASSKSGEHTDTQYF. The CDR3 nucleotides read TGTGCCAGCAGCAAGAGCGGGGAGCACACAGATACGCAGTATTTT.

The genes are TRBV10-3 and TRBJ2-3, with 13 bases fitting TRBD2. This CDR3 comprises 18 residues. The V segment lost 2 bases and the J segment 3 bases; nucleotides outside the gene matches: 8. CDR1 is ENHRY, CDR2 SYGVKD, per germline. CDR3 in amino acids: CAISEGLAGEAGTDTQYF. The CDR3 DNA reads TGTGCCATCAGTGAGGGACTAGCGGGGGAAGCGGGGACAGATACGCAGTATTTT.

The J gene is TRBJ2-5, the V gene TRBV14; no clear D. The CDR3 totals 18 residues. V gave up 4 bases and J gave up 11 bases, with 32 bases separating them. Germline V gives CDR1 SGHDN, CDR2 FVKESK. The DNA for the CDR3 is TGTGCCAGCAGCCTTTTGGGCAGGCGAGAGGAATCCTACAATGAGCAGTACTTC. Protein sequence: CASSLLGRREESYNEQYF.

V is TRBV6-5 and J is TRBJ1-1, with D perhaps TRBD1 (6 bases). Germline V CDR1 and CDR2: MNHEY, SVGAGI. Between the trimmed V and J ends, which lost 6 bases and 3 bases, there was a span of 20 bases. The length of the CDR3 is 16 residues. This chain's CDR3 is CASRGTYTFGDTEAFF. CDR3 nucleotide sequence: TGTGCCAGCAGAGGGACATATACCTTTGGGGACACTGAAGCTTTCTTT.

This clonotype showed up many times. DNA of the CDR3: TGTGCCAGCAGTTTTGATGGGGGCTACACCTTC. It yields the protein CASSFDGGYTF. The rearrangement links TRBV6-5 to TRBJ1-2; D is uncertain. From germline, CDR1 is MNHEY and CDR2 SVGAGI. The CDR3 is made up of 11 amino acids. Trimming took off 4 bases at V and 8 bases at J, with 8 bases between the two ends.

CDR3 residues: CASSLYQEQAFF. The CDR3 nucleotides are TGTGCCAGCAGCTTATATCAGGAGCAAGCTTTCTTT. The J gene is TRBJ1-1, the V gene TRBV7-2, with D unresolved. The CDR3 loop spans 12 amino acids. The V gene's germline CDR1 is SGHTA and CDR2 FQGNSA. V gave up 2 bases and J gave up 9 bases, with 10 bases separating them.

This clonotype was counted a few times. The rearrangement uses TRBV20-1 and TRBJ2-1; TRBD2 is a possible D gene (6 bases). This CDR3 spans 14 amino acids. V lost 4 bases and J 0 bases, leaving 10 bases between the germline ends. Germline assignment: CDR1 DFQATT and CDR2 SNEGSKA (reference sequence). The CDR3: CSANTGSSYNEQFF. CDR3 coding DNA: TGCAGTGCTAACACCGGGAGCTCCTACAATGAGCAGTTCTTC.